The 6 T cell receptor beta chains listed next were all sequenced from one sample in a study of blood T cell repertoires in COVID-19. The table came from immunoSEQ multiplex PCR; TCRdb's copy has only in-frame clones and leaves some out. The data contain almost 500,000 clones, approximately 91% of them singletons. Input material: PBMCs or T cells enriched from blood (not recorded which). These TCRs come from a woman aged 55 to 70 who had recovered from COVID-19.

The chain combines TRBV18 with TRBJ2-7; tentatively, D is TRBD1 (6 bases). Germline CDR1 and CDR2: KGHSH and LQKENI. The germline V and J ends were trimmed by 3 bases and 4 bases, with 13 bases remaining between them. The CDR3 is made up of 14 amino acids. CDR3 region: CASSPGTLSYEQYV. As DNA, the CDR3 is TGTGCCAGCTCACCGGGGACACTATCATACGAGCAGTACGTC.

This clone showed up just a few times. The genes are TRBV19 and TRBJ1-6, with 10 bases that match TRBD1. The CDR3 contains 14 residues. Germline V gives CDR1 LNHDA, CDR2 SQIVND (reference sequence). V dropped 5 bases and J dropped 10; count of bases not matched to a gene: 5. The CDR3 loop reads CASSSPGQGSPLHF. CDR3 DNA: TGTGCCAGTAGTTCCCCGGGACAGGGGTCACCCCTCCACTTT.

The V and J genes are TRBV5-5 and TRBJ2-5; 7 positions match TRBD2. Germline CDR1 and CDR2: SGHKS and YYEKEE (reference sequence). V was clipped by 0 bases and J by 2 bases; unmatched bases: 1. This CDR3 has 14 residues. The CDR3 bases are TGTGCCAGCAGCTTGGCGGGGGGACAAGAGACCCAGTACTTC. Amino acid sequence: CASSLAGGQETQYF.

The chain's CDR3 is CASSSPNRGTNYGYTF. CDR3 coding DNA: TGCGCCAGCAGCTCTCCTAACAGGGGCACTAACTATGGCTACACCTTC. The chain carries TRBV5-1 and TRBJ1-2; 7 positions agree with TRBD1. CDR1 is SGHRS, CDR2 YFSETQ, per germline. The CDR3 covers 16 residues. V lost 3 bases, J lost 0 bases, and 8 bases stayed unmatched.

The V gene is TRBV25-1, the J gene TRBJ1-6, with D hard to call. The CDR3 sequence is 18 residues long. The V end lost 2 bases, the J end lost 0 bases, and 14 bases lay between the germline ends. CDR1 MGHDK and CDR2 SYGVNS come from the germline V gene. CDR3 residues: CASSEVGISSSYNSPLHF. CDR3 in DNA: TGTGCCAGCAGTGAAGTCGGGATCTCGAGCTCCTATAATTCACCCCTCCACTTT.

The rearrangement links TRBV5-1 to TRBJ2-3, with 13 bases that match TRBD2. In germline, CDR1 is SGHRS, CDR2 YFSETQ. V shed 1 base and J 1 base; nucleotides not matched to a gene: 6. The CDR3 has 18 residues. This CDR3 is CASSLNPGLAGRTDTQYF. As DNA, the CDR3 is TGCGCCAGCAGCTTGAACCCGGGACTAGCGGGGCGCACAGATACGCAGTATTTT. The entire variable domain, with the rest obtained from reference TRBV5-1 and TRBJ2-3, is as follows: KAGVTQTPRYLIKTRGQQVTLSCSPISGHRSVSWYQQTPGQGLQFLFEYFSETQRNKGNFPGRFSGRQFSNSRSEMNVSTLELGDSALYLCASSLNPGLAGRTDTQYFGPGTRLTVL.